This TCR beta chain is from a study of T cells in Graves' hyperthyroidism and ophthalmopathy. Trimming took 2 bases from V and 7 from J, leaving 20 bases between them. CDR1 and CDR2 (germline): SNHLY, FYNNEI. This CDR3 region has 16 residues. Amplified regions were TCR beta CDR3 sequences from RNA transcripts. HTBI primers were used for first-round RT-PCR of the TCR CDR3. TCRdb analysed the multiplex PCR reads with MiXCR anew, one entry per CDR3 protein. The repertoire includes around 520,000 distinct CDR3 sequences, 12% to 15% of them detected once, and roughly 14% sits in the top ten. This clonotype was observed once. This could be a read error, since a much larger clone is one nucleotide away.

The chain is built from TRBV2 and TRBJ1-2; D perhaps matches TRBD1 (6 bases). This clonotype was obtained from a woman aged 40 to 50 with Graves' hyperthyroidism. Sequenced sample: blood. Here the CDR3 reads CASSEPGTGFDCGYTF. Here the CDR3 DNA reads TGTGCCAGCAGTGAACCGGGAACAGGGTTTGACTGTGGCTACACCTTC. Filled out from reference TRBV2 and TRBJ1-2, the complete variable domain reads EPEVTQTPSHQVTQMGQEVILRCVPISNHLYFYWYRQILGQKVEFLVSFYNNEISEKSEIFDDQFSVERPDGSNFTLKIRSTKLEDSAMYFCASSEPGTGFDCGYTFGSGTRLTVV.